This T cell receptor (beta chain) was sequenced during a study of T cells after posttransplantation cyclophosphamide. The study's findings and limits: Later post-transplant blood repertoires were often dominated by donor CD8+ memory clones. TRB overlap between skin or GI tissue T cells and blood was limited. TRB clonality was highly associated with recipient CMV seropositivity and reactivation.

Germline loops: CDR1 SGHNT, CDR2 YENEEA. V lost 6 bases, J lost 14 bases, and 11 bases lay in between. This CDR3 has 11 amino acids. Remarks on this clone: What it binds is not known.

Controls had myeloablative marrow grafts with methotrexate and calcineurin inhibitor, sampled at 1 year. Clones were read by immunoSEQ multiplex PCR, and TCRdb kept only the in-frame ones, dropping some. The sample has 9,800 or so clones; around 89% are singletons. This receptor was taken from a male patient between 45 and 59 years old who received an allogeneic stem cell transplant from an unrelated donor, was CMV-positive, and had chronic GVHD only. Some T cells may have originated in the graft donor. The sequencing used PBMCs, collected about 67 weeks after allogeneic stem cell transplant with calcineurin inhibitor and methotrexate. This chain uses TRBV11-3 with TRBJ1-6; no clear D gene. This chain's CDR3 is CASSLGEALHF. The CDR3 coding sequence is TGTGCCAGCAGTCTGGGTGAGGCCCTCCACTTT. Complete variable domain (other parts from reference TRBV11-3 and TRBJ1-6): EAGVVQSPRYKIIEKKQPVAFWCNPISGHNTLYWYLQNLGQGPELLIRYENEEAVDDSQLPKDRFSAERLKGVDSTLKIQPAELGDSAVYLCASSLGEALHFGNGTRLTVT.